This T cell receptor beta chain was captured by sequencing in a study of blood T cells in healthy people across ages. This clonotype was detected a few times. The antigen is undetermined. Study conclusions and caveats: Naive and antigen-experienced cells could not be conclusively compared, given unsorted PBMCs. Relative to aged donors, long-lived donors carried more naive CD4+ cells and displayed higher diversity. A roughly linear age-dependent decrease characterized TCR beta diversity per million T cells.

A second PCR of roughly 7 to 11 cycles used a sample-barcoded 5' primer and a J-beta primer mix. All samples gave at least 2.5 million CDR3-containing paired-end reads. TCRdb re-analysed the 5' RACE reads in MiXCR, keeping a single row per CDR3 protein. Of approximately 780,000 distinct CDR3 sequences in the sample, about a quarter were seen once. The CDR3 runs 15 residues. From germline, CDR1 is SGHTA and CDR2 FQGTGA. V was clipped by 1 base and J by 3 bases, with 13 bases between them. This sample was also put to use in a study of T cells of mothers and their children.

What was sequenced was blood. This chain uses TRBV7-3 with TRBJ2-7; D tentatively fits TRBD1 or TRBD2 (6 bases each). The source is a boy younger than 18 in good health. Here the CDR3 reads CASSLNPGANYEQYF. The CDR3 region has the DNA TGTGCCAGCAGCTTAAATCCGGGGGCTAACTACGAGCAGTACTTC.